The sequence of this T cell receptor beta chain was determined in a study of cytomegalovirus exposure and HLA in healthy donors. Germline CDR1 is SEHNR and CDR2 is FQNEAQ (reference sequence). Trimming pared 4 bases from V and 4 bases from J, leaving 11 bases between. The length of the CDR3 is 14 residues. The PCR employed 60 Vbeta primers together with 13 Jbeta primers. Measured with immunoSEQ multiplex PCR; TCRdb has only the in-frame clones, and not every one. The sample lists 150,000 to 200,000 clones, around 80% seen once, with about 1.5% in the top ten. Sequenced material: PBMCs. The genes are TRBV7-9 and TRBJ2-1; tentatively, D is TRBD1 (5 bases). The sequence was obtained from a male donor in good health and CMV-seronegative. The CDR3 protein is CASSSYRSYNEQFF. The CDR3 DNA follows: TGTGCCAGCAGCTCATACAGGAGTTACAATGAGCAGTTCTTC. The whole variable domain, filled in from reference TRBV7-9 and TRBJ2-1, reads DTGVSQNPRHKITKRGQNVTFRCDPISEHNRLYWYRQTLGQGPEFLTYFQNEAQLEKSRLLSDRFSAERPKGSFSTLEIQRTEQGDSAMYLCASSSYRSYNEQFFGPGTRLTVL.